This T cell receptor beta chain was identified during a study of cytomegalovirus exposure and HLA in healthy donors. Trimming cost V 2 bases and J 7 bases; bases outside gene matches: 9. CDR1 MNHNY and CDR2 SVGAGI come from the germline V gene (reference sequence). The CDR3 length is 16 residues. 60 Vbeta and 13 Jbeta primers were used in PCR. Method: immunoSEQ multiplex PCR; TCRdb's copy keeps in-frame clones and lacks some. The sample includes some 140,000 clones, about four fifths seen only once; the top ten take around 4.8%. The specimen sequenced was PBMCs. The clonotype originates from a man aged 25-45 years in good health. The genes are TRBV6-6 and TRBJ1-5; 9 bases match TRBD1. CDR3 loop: CASSYTQGASGQPQHF. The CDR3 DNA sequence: TGTGCCAGCAGTTACACACAGGGGGCTTCGGGGCAGCCCCAGCATTTT.